This T cell receptor beta chain was identified in a study of blood T cell repertoires in COVID-19 (TCRdb year 2020). General notes on the study: Samples covering the acute and convalescent phases of COVID-19 were provided by collaborators in the United States, Italy and Spain. The prospective study material was composed of cDNA or gDNA derived from T cells, B-cell-depleted T cells, or PBMCs. The sample metadata nearly always contained a de-identified subject ID, COVID-19 status, age in years and sex. Deeply sampled blood TCRbeta repertoires from subjects exposed to, actively infected with, or recovered from COVID-19 were included in the dataset. The samples were drawn from the first 160 participants of the ongoing ImmuneRACE study and from roughly 1,300 subjects provided by 6 global collaborators. Where HLA class I and class II types were available, the types were taken from metadata supplied by the sample provider, not from assay-based typing. The repertoires were made available in a free public database intended to serve as a resource for research on the immune response to SARS-CoV-2. Results the study describes overall, beyond this receptor: How much clinical and demographic metadata was included differed by source and by participant, and the metadata was provided uncurated.

Participants in the prospective study were aged about 18 to 95 years, lived in 24 United States geographic areas, and enrolled through a virtual design. Cohort assignment in the prospective study relied on participant-reported clinical history from a screening survey and a study questionnaire. Recovered participants in ImmuneRACE Cohort 3 were defined by two consecutive negative NP/OP PCR tests, clearance by a healthcare professional, or resolution of symptoms. In the prospective study, mobile phlebotomists collected whole blood, serum and a nasopharyngeal or oropharyngeal swab from each participant. Prospective study participants could optionally give additional blood draws and questionnaires over a roughly 2-month period. Blood samples from the prospective study were shipped frozen or at room temperature prior to DNA extraction. Points on this clone: Its specific antigen is unknown. Qualities for individual bases were not recorded, and no much larger clone is one base off.

TCRbeta CDR3 regions were amplified from genomic DNA using the immunoSEQ Assay, a bias-controlled multiplex PCR. As for how the authors treated the data: The number of nucleated cells in each sample was estimated by amplification of reference gene primers within the assay. Sequence reads were collapsed and filtered to measure the absolute abundance of every unique TCRbeta CDR3 rearrangement. For each sample, productive Simpson clonality was calculated by taking the square root of Simpson's diversity index across productive rearrangements. TCRdb limited this immuneACCESS table to in-frame rearrangements with V and J called. A share of clones is missing; checked studies link under half to unresolved V genes, and the rest is unexplained. V, J and clone size reflect that table, while D and trimming were determined from the DNA. This sample lists around 300,000 clones; roughly 86% were detected once. The ten most abundant clones make up approximately 5% of the sample.

The sequence was collected from a woman aged 30 to 39 who had recovered from COVID-19. Material: PBMCs or T cells enriched from blood (not recorded which).

The CDR3 protein: CASSRGTSNEKLFF. The DNA reads as follows: TGCGCCAGCAGCCGTGGTACAAGTAATGAAAAACTGTTTTTT. The chain joins TRBV5-1 to TRBJ1-4, with the D gene uncertain. From its cysteine to its phenylalanine, the CDR3 spans 14 amino acids. Of all the DNA, just the CDR3 is kept, 42 bases in frame from base 1. The V and J ends are trimmed by 4 bases and 4 bases, leaving 11 bases between them. The CDR1 and CDR2 encoded by the germline V gene are SGHRS and YFSETQ.